A selection of T cell receptor beta chains follows, all from one sample in a study of T cell changes during pregnancy in multiple sclerosis. Generated by immunoSEQ multiplex PCR, the TCRdb table keeps only in-frame clones and is missing some. Among 25,000 to 35,000 clones, around 90% were seen once, and the ten largest hold 5.7%. The sequences come from CD8+ T cells from peripheral blood mononuclear cells, collected before pregnancy. The receptors come from a female donor with multiple sclerosis, enrolled in a pregnancy study. CDR3s include the opening cysteine and the closing phenylalanine or tryptophan. Fields, in order: clone size, V gene, J gene, CDR3 protein. The size of a clone is reported for some rows only, either as once, few or many, or as a class for expanded clones.

>-|TRBV7-6|TRBJ2-7
CASSNSPTSNPHEQYF
>-|TRBV28|TRBJ1-1
CASSLSGLVNTEAFF
>-|TRBV15|TRBJ2-5
CATSRDSLGAGGETQYF
>-|TRBV27|TRBJ2-7
CASSLSRGIHEQYF
>-|TRBV9|TRBJ2-1
CASSGGDGNTYNEQFF
>-|TRBV27|TRBJ2-5
CASSPMTLAGAETQYF
>-|TRBV18|TRBJ2-5
CASSPATPTETSVETQYF
>once|TRBV4-3|TRBJ2-3
CASSRTGLGSDTQYF
>-|TRBV9|TRBJ2-6
CASSAREAGANVLTF
>-|TRBV7-2|TRBJ2-3
CASSSPISWQYF
>-|TRBV5-1|TRBJ2-3
CASSLELAGTDTQYF
>-|TRBV14|TRBJ2-3
CASSQIHAQDTQYF
>-|TRBV7-8|TRBJ1-5
CASSLRPDRPDQPQHF
>-|TRBV7-9|TRBJ2-7
CASSFVTGANEQYF
>-|TRBV7-9|TRBJ2-1
CASSATGSSYNEQFF
>-|TRBV18|TRBJ2-7
CASSPRDRVGEQYF
>-|TRBV27|TRBJ2-7
CASSSGFGQGTYEQYF
>-|TRBV14|TRBJ2-7
CASSQEGTSGSYEQYF
>once|TRBV5-1|-
CASSFRDRGDHEQYF
>-|TRBV19|TRBJ1-2
CASTETEYATAYTF
>-|TRBV28|TRBJ2-1
CASTQTSGIYNEQFF
>once|TRBV2|TRBJ1-1
CASSGGGGTEAFF
>-|TRBV6-1|TRBJ2-7
CASSEARGQGFEQYF
>-|TRBV19|TRBJ1-4
CASTQLGADEKLFF
>-|TRBV7-9|TRBJ2-2
CASSQPGGLSGTGELFF
>-|TRBV4-1|TRBJ1-2
CASSLSNRGDYGYTF
>once|TRBV5-4|TRBJ2-3
CASRFRTGTSTDTQYF
>-|TRBV10-1|TRBJ1-4
CARINAANEKLFF
>-|TRBV28|TRBJ1-5
CASSRTGISNQPQHF
>-|TRBV4-1|TRBJ2-1
CASSSNGLAGDNEQFF
>-|TRBV6-1|TRBJ2-7
CASSEAMYFRDRDYEQYF
>-|TRBV7-6|TRBJ1-2
CASSLYRGDGYTF
>-|TRBV28|TRBJ2-3
CASSLGQGHDTQYF
>-|TRBV5-1|TRBJ2-3
CASSLGAGSGNTQYF
>-|TRBV10-2|TRBJ2-1
CASFLAAEQFF
>-|TRBV5-1|TRBJ2-7
CASSLTNGKHYEQYF
>-|TRBV7-9|TRBJ1-4
CASSRNAGLRDNEKLFF